The 4 T cell receptor beta chains given below trace back to one sample, sequenced in a study of vaccination effects on CD4 cells after COVID-19. The method was immunoSEQ multiplex PCR; TCRdb's version includes in-frame clones alone and lacks a portion of them. Counted here are some 25,000 clones, 60% to 85% occurring once; the ten biggest clones make up roughly 21%. ViraFEST expansion of antigen-specific CD4+ T cells with viral peptide pools preceded sequencing. Cells that had been cultured for approximately eleven days were the source of isolated CD4+ T cells. Participants received two doses of either the BNT162b2 or mRNA-1273 vaccine. These TCRs are of unknown antigen specificity. Material: CD4+ T cells from PBMCs cultured with HCoV-NL63 spike peptides, obtained after COVID-19 vaccination. Receptor source: a human donor who received a COVID-19 vaccine.

Here the CDR3 DNA reads TGTGCCAGCAGCTTCACAGGGGTGGGCACTGAAGCTTTCTTT. This translates into CASSFTGVGTEAFF. The chain carries TRBV11-2 and TRBJ1-1, with 7 bases that match TRBD1. CDR3 length equals 14 residues. The J segment lost 4 bases and the V segment lost 3 bases, leaving 5 bases of the junction unmatched. Germline V gene lookup returns CDR1 SGHAT and CDR2 FQNNGV.

The V call is TRBV19, the J call TRBJ2-1, with D maybe TRBD1 (5 bases). V was clipped by 3 bases and J by 8 bases, with 8 bases between them. This CDR3 has 12 amino acids. Germline lookup yields CDR1 LNHDA and CDR2 SQIVND (reference sequence). The CDR3, as DNA: TGTGCCAGTAGTATTCAGGGCTATGAGCAGTTCTTC. It encodes CASSIQGYEQFF. Combining the CDR3 with reference TRBV19 and TRBJ2-1 gives the whole variable domain DGGITQSPKYLFRKEGQNVTLSCEQNLNHDAMYWYRQDPGQGLRLIYYSQIVNDFQKGDIAEGYSVSREKKESFPLTVTSAQKNPTAFYLCASSIQGYEQFFGPGTRLTVL.

The chain is built from TRBV9 and TRBJ2-2, with D perhaps TRBD1 (6 bases). The ends were cut back, 3 bases at V and 6 bases at J, with 15 bases in the middle. The CDR3 covers 15 residues. Germline CDR1 is SGDLS and CDR2 is YYNGEE. The CDR3 loop is CASSAFLQGSGELFF. CDR3 sequence (DNA): TGTGCCAGCAGCGCCTTTCTACAGGGATCCGGGGAGCTGTTTTTT.

This sequence joins TRBV10-2 and TRBJ2-2; 9 nucleotides align to TRBD2. CDR1 and CDR2 from the germline V gene are WSHSY and SAAADI. This CDR3 is 15 amino acids long. Unmatched junction bases numbered 6, after V lost 6 bases and J lost 4 bases. The DNA for the CDR3 is TGCGCCAGCAGGGGGGGACTAGCACCCACCGGGGAGCTGTTTTTT. It specifies CASRGGLAPTGELFF.